Described below is a single T cell receptor (beta chain) sequence and its context. This entry belongs to a study of blood T cell repertoires in COVID-19. CDR1 is LNHDA and CDR2 is SQIVND in the germline V gene (reference sequence). J was trimmed by 7 bases and V by 4 bases; bases with no gene match: 7. The CDR3 is made up of 14 amino acids. Source study methods: Nucleated cell number was recorded as an estimate derived from reference gene primer amplification. Only in-frame clones appear in the TCRdb table, and some are missing; sequencing was by immunoSEQ multiplex PCR. The V and J calls and clone size were taken over from that table, and D and trimming were inferred from the DNA. The sample contains about 160,000 clones, over 65% of which appear only once.

The clonotype originates from a woman aged 45-60 years who had recovered from COVID-19. Sequenced input: PBMCs or T cells enriched from blood (not recorded which). The chain links TRBV19 to TRBJ1-5; 7 positions agree with TRBD1. The CDR3 here is CASSTPGGGQPQHF. The CDR3 bases are TGTGCCAGTAGTACCCCAGGGGGTGGACAGCCCCAGCATTTT.